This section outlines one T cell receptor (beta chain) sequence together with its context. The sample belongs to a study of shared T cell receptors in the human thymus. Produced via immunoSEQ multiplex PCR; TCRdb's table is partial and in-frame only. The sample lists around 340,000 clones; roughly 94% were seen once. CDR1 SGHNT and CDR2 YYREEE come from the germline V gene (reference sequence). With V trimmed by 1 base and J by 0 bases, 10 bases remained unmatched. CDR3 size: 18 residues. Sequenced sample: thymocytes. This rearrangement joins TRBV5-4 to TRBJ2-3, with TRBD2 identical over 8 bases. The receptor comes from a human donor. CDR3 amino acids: CASSLRDSGNPSTDTQYF. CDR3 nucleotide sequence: TGTGCCAGCAGCTTGAGGGATAGCGGGAACCCCAGCACAGATACGCAGTATTTT.